This T cell receptor (beta chain) was captured in a study of blood T cell repertoires in COVID-19. The overall study: The United States, Italy and Spain supplied acute and convalescent COVID-19 samples. PBMCs, B-cell-depleted T cells, or T cells were the source of the cDNA or gDNA that made up the material.

Method: immunoSEQ multiplex PCR; TCRdb's copy keeps in-frame clones and lacks some. The sample lists about 100,000 clones, roughly nine tenths seen once, with about 1% in the top ten. V was clipped by 5 bases and J by 5 bases; unmatched bases: 3. The CDR3 contains 14 residues. CDR1 is ENHRY and CDR2 is SYGVKD in the germline V gene. The sequence derives from a man aged 55 to 70 with acute or convalescent COVID-19. The material sequenced was peripheral blood. The V and J genes are TRBV10-3 and TRBJ2-4; 10 bases line up with TRBD2. As DNA, the CDR3 is TGTGCCATCAGTAAGCGGGAGGGCCAAAACATTCAGTACTTC. It codes for CAISKREGQNIQYF.